The T cell receptor beta chain under discussion was sequenced for a study of metastatic and nonmetastatic thyroid tumors (dated by TCRdb to the early 2020s). Study-wide context: For patients with malignant and with benign thyroid disease, the researchers compared repertoires between peripheral blood samples and tumor or nodule tissue samples.

This clone is characterized as medium-sized (0.01 to 0.1%). The antigen it recognizes is unknown. No base quality values were provided; no much bigger clone lies one nucleotide off. The CDR3 spans 16 residues, from the cysteine through the phenylalanine. Of all the DNA, just the CDR3 is kept, 48 bases in frame from base 1. Sequences LGHNT (CDR1) and FRNRAP (CDR2) are obtained from the germline V gene. Deletion took 1 base off V and 0 bases off J, with a span of 7 bases between the germline ends. Library creation used PCR. Sequenced on an Illumina HiSeq 4000. High-throughput sequencing was used to profile the TCR beta-chain CDR3 region of each patient. On the authors' methods: CDR3 differences across clinicopathological groups were used to build a classifier for discriminating distant-metastatic papillary thyroid cancer patients. The Shannon index was used to measure repertoire diversity, and the Morisita-Horn index was used to measure how similar tumor and blood repertoires were. TCRdb applied fastp at Q25 and MiXCR to the public reads, then kept only in-frame beta chains. The V and J calls here are based on TCRdb, not the publication. This sample is represented by around 6,700 clones; 34% of them were singletons. The ten largest clones take up roughly 38% of the sample.

Broader findings and caveats from the paper: TCR beta diversity was reported as significantly higher in malignant tumors than in benign nodules, in both blood and tumor samples.

Before undergoing thyroid surgery, none of the patients had been given any kind of treatment. Using T-cell receptor beta sequencing, the researchers looked back retrospectively at clinical samples from patients, gathered between the early 2010s and the late 2010s. The clonotype originates from a female donor with papillary thyroid cancer or a benign thyroid nodule (not recorded which). Some clones in this sample may be carry-over from other donors' samples. Rearrangement joined TRBV12-5 to TRBJ1-6; the D gene is perhaps TRBD1, from 6 matching bases. The material sequenced was adjacent normal tissue. The CDR3 in this case is CASGLGGGSYNSPLHF. The DNA is TGTGCTAGTGGTTTGGGAGGGGGCTCCTATAATTCACCCCTCCACTTT.